This passage covers 19 T cell receptor beta chains from one sample sequenced in a study of blood T cells in healthy people across ages. Through a sample-barcoded 5' primer and a J-beta primer mix, a second PCR was run for roughly 6 to 12 cycles. MiXCR, run by TCRdb on the 5' RACE reads, gives a single entry per CDR3 protein. The top ten clones hold about a third of a sample with fewer than 800,000 distinct CDR3 sequences, over 45% of them seen once. Sequencing was carried out using blood. The source of these receptors is a woman aged 55-70 years in good health.

The rearrangement joins TRBV4-2 to TRBJ2-7, with D tentatively TRBD1 (6 bases). Germline CDR1 LGHNA, CDR2 YNFKEQ. The V end was cut by 3 bases, the J end by 3 bases, with 15 bases between. There are 15 residues in the CDR3. CDR3 protein: CASSQQGRLNYEQYF. In DNA, the CDR3 is TGTGCCAGCAGCCAGCAGGGGCGGCTGAACTACGAGCAGTACTTC.

This clonotype has a handful of counts. The CDR3 is CSVEVPYMRETQYF. The DNA of the CDR3 is TGCAGCGTTGAAGTGCCATATATGAGGGAGACCCAGTACTTC. The chain employs TRBV29-1 and TRBJ2-5; D uncertain. The CDR3 is made up of 14 amino acids. Germline V gene data show CDR1 as SQVTM and CDR2 as ANQGSEA. The germline V and J ends were trimmed by 1 base and 5 bases, with 14 bases remaining between them.

The chain joins TRBV10-3 to TRBJ1-5; D unclear. The V end was cut by 4 bases, the J end by 0 bases, with 4 bases between. Germline V gene data show CDR1 as ENHRY and CDR2 as SYGVKD. CDR3 length: 13 residues. CDR3 loop: CAISADSNQPQHF. CDR3 DNA: TGTGCCATCAGTGCAGATAGCAATCAGCCCCAGCATTTT.

This chain uses TRBV7-2 with TRBJ2-5; D is perhaps TRBD2 (5 bases). The V gene's germline CDR1 is SGHTA and CDR2 FQGNSA. The CDR3 totals 15 residues. With 2 bases removed from V and 7 bases from J, the gap between germline ends came to 17 bases. The CDR3 loop is CASSLRSGKGGTQYF. The CDR3 nucleotides read TGTGCCAGCAGCTTACGGTCGGGAAAGGGTGGGACCCAGTACTTC.

The rearrangement uses TRBV6-1 and TRBJ2-7, with D possibly matching TRBD1 (6 bases). Trimming removed 4 bases from V and 4 bases from J, with 8 bases in between. The germline gives CDR1 MNHNS, CDR2 SASEGT. This CDR3 comprises 12 residues. CDR3 nucleotide sequence: TGTGCCAGCAGTGGGACAGCTTACGAGCAGTACTTC. Residues: CASSGTAYEQYF.

The J gene is TRBJ2-1, the V gene TRBV7-2, with D possibly TRBD1 on 6 matching bases. CDR3 length: 18 residues. Germline values: CDR1 SGHTA, CDR2 FQGNSA. Trimming left V 2 bases short and J 0 bases short, with 17 bases between. The CDR3 loop reads CASSLWGWGTYSYNEQFF. The DNA of the CDR3 is TGTGCCAGCAGCTTATGGGGGTGGGGGACATACTCCTACAATGAGCAGTTCTTC.

V and J are TRBV12-3 or TRBV12-4 and TRBJ1-5; the D is unclear. V lost 8 bases and J lost 7, with 15 bases in between. This CDR3 is built from 13 residues. Here the CDR3 reads CASGSGSRQPQHF. The CDR3 DNA sequence: TGTGCCAGCGGGTCCGGGTCGAGGCAGCCCCAGCATTTT.

This clonotype was counted a few times. CDR3 loop: CAISARSGRGTDTQYF. In DNA, the CDR3 is TGTGCCATCAGTGCCCGGAGCGGGAGAGGCACAGATACGCAGTATTTT. This sequence joins TRBV10-3 and TRBJ2-3; 8 positions agree with TRBD2. This CDR3 has 16 amino acids. V was clipped by 4 bases and J by 1 base; unmatched bases: 7. Germline loops: CDR1 ENHRY, CDR2 SYGVKD.

The rearrangement joins TRBV6-1 to TRBJ2-5, with TRBD2 matching 12 bases. With V trimmed by 7 bases and J by 11 bases, 11 bases remained unmatched. This CDR3 comprises 14 residues. Germline CDR1 is MNHNS and CDR2 is SASEGT. DNA for the CDR3: TGTGCCAGCACCGGACTAGCGGGGCTGAATGAGCAGTACTTC. Translation gives CASTGLAGLNEQYF.

The DNA for the CDR3 is TGTGCCTGGATCGGGTCGACCCCCAATATGAACACTGAAGCTTTCTTT. It codes for CAWIGSTPNMNTEAFF. The rearrangement links TRBV30 to TRBJ1-1; unclear D gene. This CDR3 comprises 16 residues. Per the germline V gene, CDR1 is GTSNPN and CDR2 is SVGIG (reference sequence). Trimming removed 4 bases from V and 0 bases from J, with 18 bases in between.

The chain recombines TRBV28 with TRBJ1-1, with a tentative D call TRBD1 (5 bases). Germline CDR1 and CDR2: MDHEN and SYDVKM. Trimming took 7 bases from V and 5 from J, leaving 8 bases between them. The CDR3 is 11 amino acids. DNA of the CDR3: TGTGCCAGCACGGGGGTGACTGAAGCTTTCTTT. This sequence encodes CASTGVTEAFF.

The chain employs TRBV6-2 or TRBV6-3 and TRBJ2-7, with TRBD2 identical over 13 bases. The CDR3 runs 15 residues. Trimming cost V 8 bases and J 5 bases; bases outside gene matches: 9. Germline V gene lookup returns CDR1 MNHEY and CDR2 SVGEGT. The CDR3 DNA reads as TGTGCCAGCGCCCTTGCCGGGACTAGCGGGAACGAGCAGTACTTC. Residues: CASALAGTSGNEQYF.

The rearrangement links TRBV4-2 to TRBJ2-5; no clear D. Per the germline V gene, CDR1 is LGHNA and CDR2 is YNFKEQ. Deletions cut 1 base from V and 2 bases from J, with 14 bases between. The CDR3 covers 16 residues. CDR3 region: CASSQGQADPQETQYF. The CDR3 nucleotides read TGTGCCAGCAGCCAAGGACAAGCTGATCCTCAAGAGACCCAGTACTTC.

Comments on this clonotype: The CDR3 does not close with the conserved phenylalanine or tryptophan, likely indicating a read error. The chain carries TRBV7-2 and TRBJ1-2; D not certain. CDR1 is SGHTA, CDR2 FQGNSA, per germline. The V end lost 1 base, the J end lost 4 bases, and 13 bases lay between the germline ends. The CDR3 spans 15 residues. The CDR3 DNA reads as TGTGCCAGCAGCTTAGGGAGTCAGCCGACCTATGGCTACACCTTA. Translated, it gives CASSLGSQPTYGYTL.

This chain uses TRBV12-3 or TRBV12-4 with TRBJ1-4; D perhaps matches TRBD1 (5 bases). Trimming shortened V by 4 bases and J by 6 bases, and 21 bases separated the two germline ends. CDR3 length: 17 amino acids. The CDR3 region is CASSYYPGGTADEKLFF. The CDR3 DNA reads TGTGCCAGCAGTTACTACCCGGGTGGGACGGCGGATGAAAAACTGTTTTTT.

This chain joins TRBV4-3 and TRBJ1-4, with 9 positions matching TRBD1. There are 17 residues in the CDR3. Germline assignment: CDR1 LGHNA and CDR2 YSLEER. V lost 1 base and J lost 3; bases outside the gene matches: 6. The CDR3 nucleotides are TGCGCCAGCAGCCAAGCCCCGGGACAGGGAGCTAATGAAAAACTGTTTTTT. It is translated as CASSQAPGQGANEKLFF.

V and J are TRBV7-2 and TRBJ2-7; D uncertain. The V end was cut by 1 base, the J end by 6 bases, with 10 bases between. The CDR3 is made up of 13 amino acids. Germline CDR1 reads SGHTA; CDR2 reads FQGNSA. CDR3 coding DNA: TGTGCCAGCAGCTTAGAAGAGAGGTCCGAGCAGTACTTC. Amino acid sequence: CASSLEERSEQYF. Full variable domain (outside the CDR3, taken from reference TRBV7-2 and TRBJ2-7): GAGVSQSPSNKVTEKGKDVELRCDPISGHTALYWYRQSLGQGLEFLIYFQGNSAPDKSGLPSDRFSAERTGGSVSTLTIQRTQQEDSAVYLCASSLEERSEQYFGPGTRLTVT.

There are a few counts of this clonotype. J is TRBJ2-1 and V is TRBV28; 9 bases fit TRBD2. CDR3 length: 16 amino acids. CDR1 and CDR2 from the germline V gene are MDHEN and SYDVKM. With 3 bases clipped from V and 9 bases from J, the junction kept 12 bases outside the gene matches. The CDR3 loop is CASSLKVAGDRGEQFF. The CDR3 bases are TGTGCCAGCAGTTTGAAGGTAGCGGGAGATCGCGGTGAGCAGTTCTTC. The full variable domain, completed using reference TRBV28 and TRBJ2-1, is DVKVTQSSRYLVKRTGEKVFLECVQDMDHENMFWYRQDPGLGLRLIYFSYDVKMKEKGDIPEGYSVSREKKERFSLILESASTNQTSMYLCASSLKVAGDRGEQFFGPGTRLTVL.

The V call is TRBV7-2, the J call TRBJ2-7; D is unresolved. This CDR3 contains 17 residues. The germline CDR1 and CDR2 sequences are SGHTA and FQGNSA. Trimming took 5 bases from V and 2 from J, leaving 22 bases between them. The CDR3 spells CASSPSTGSGYTYEQYF. The CDR3 DNA sequence: TGTGCCAGCAGCCCCTCCACCGGGTCCGGGTATACCTACGAGCAGTACTTC.